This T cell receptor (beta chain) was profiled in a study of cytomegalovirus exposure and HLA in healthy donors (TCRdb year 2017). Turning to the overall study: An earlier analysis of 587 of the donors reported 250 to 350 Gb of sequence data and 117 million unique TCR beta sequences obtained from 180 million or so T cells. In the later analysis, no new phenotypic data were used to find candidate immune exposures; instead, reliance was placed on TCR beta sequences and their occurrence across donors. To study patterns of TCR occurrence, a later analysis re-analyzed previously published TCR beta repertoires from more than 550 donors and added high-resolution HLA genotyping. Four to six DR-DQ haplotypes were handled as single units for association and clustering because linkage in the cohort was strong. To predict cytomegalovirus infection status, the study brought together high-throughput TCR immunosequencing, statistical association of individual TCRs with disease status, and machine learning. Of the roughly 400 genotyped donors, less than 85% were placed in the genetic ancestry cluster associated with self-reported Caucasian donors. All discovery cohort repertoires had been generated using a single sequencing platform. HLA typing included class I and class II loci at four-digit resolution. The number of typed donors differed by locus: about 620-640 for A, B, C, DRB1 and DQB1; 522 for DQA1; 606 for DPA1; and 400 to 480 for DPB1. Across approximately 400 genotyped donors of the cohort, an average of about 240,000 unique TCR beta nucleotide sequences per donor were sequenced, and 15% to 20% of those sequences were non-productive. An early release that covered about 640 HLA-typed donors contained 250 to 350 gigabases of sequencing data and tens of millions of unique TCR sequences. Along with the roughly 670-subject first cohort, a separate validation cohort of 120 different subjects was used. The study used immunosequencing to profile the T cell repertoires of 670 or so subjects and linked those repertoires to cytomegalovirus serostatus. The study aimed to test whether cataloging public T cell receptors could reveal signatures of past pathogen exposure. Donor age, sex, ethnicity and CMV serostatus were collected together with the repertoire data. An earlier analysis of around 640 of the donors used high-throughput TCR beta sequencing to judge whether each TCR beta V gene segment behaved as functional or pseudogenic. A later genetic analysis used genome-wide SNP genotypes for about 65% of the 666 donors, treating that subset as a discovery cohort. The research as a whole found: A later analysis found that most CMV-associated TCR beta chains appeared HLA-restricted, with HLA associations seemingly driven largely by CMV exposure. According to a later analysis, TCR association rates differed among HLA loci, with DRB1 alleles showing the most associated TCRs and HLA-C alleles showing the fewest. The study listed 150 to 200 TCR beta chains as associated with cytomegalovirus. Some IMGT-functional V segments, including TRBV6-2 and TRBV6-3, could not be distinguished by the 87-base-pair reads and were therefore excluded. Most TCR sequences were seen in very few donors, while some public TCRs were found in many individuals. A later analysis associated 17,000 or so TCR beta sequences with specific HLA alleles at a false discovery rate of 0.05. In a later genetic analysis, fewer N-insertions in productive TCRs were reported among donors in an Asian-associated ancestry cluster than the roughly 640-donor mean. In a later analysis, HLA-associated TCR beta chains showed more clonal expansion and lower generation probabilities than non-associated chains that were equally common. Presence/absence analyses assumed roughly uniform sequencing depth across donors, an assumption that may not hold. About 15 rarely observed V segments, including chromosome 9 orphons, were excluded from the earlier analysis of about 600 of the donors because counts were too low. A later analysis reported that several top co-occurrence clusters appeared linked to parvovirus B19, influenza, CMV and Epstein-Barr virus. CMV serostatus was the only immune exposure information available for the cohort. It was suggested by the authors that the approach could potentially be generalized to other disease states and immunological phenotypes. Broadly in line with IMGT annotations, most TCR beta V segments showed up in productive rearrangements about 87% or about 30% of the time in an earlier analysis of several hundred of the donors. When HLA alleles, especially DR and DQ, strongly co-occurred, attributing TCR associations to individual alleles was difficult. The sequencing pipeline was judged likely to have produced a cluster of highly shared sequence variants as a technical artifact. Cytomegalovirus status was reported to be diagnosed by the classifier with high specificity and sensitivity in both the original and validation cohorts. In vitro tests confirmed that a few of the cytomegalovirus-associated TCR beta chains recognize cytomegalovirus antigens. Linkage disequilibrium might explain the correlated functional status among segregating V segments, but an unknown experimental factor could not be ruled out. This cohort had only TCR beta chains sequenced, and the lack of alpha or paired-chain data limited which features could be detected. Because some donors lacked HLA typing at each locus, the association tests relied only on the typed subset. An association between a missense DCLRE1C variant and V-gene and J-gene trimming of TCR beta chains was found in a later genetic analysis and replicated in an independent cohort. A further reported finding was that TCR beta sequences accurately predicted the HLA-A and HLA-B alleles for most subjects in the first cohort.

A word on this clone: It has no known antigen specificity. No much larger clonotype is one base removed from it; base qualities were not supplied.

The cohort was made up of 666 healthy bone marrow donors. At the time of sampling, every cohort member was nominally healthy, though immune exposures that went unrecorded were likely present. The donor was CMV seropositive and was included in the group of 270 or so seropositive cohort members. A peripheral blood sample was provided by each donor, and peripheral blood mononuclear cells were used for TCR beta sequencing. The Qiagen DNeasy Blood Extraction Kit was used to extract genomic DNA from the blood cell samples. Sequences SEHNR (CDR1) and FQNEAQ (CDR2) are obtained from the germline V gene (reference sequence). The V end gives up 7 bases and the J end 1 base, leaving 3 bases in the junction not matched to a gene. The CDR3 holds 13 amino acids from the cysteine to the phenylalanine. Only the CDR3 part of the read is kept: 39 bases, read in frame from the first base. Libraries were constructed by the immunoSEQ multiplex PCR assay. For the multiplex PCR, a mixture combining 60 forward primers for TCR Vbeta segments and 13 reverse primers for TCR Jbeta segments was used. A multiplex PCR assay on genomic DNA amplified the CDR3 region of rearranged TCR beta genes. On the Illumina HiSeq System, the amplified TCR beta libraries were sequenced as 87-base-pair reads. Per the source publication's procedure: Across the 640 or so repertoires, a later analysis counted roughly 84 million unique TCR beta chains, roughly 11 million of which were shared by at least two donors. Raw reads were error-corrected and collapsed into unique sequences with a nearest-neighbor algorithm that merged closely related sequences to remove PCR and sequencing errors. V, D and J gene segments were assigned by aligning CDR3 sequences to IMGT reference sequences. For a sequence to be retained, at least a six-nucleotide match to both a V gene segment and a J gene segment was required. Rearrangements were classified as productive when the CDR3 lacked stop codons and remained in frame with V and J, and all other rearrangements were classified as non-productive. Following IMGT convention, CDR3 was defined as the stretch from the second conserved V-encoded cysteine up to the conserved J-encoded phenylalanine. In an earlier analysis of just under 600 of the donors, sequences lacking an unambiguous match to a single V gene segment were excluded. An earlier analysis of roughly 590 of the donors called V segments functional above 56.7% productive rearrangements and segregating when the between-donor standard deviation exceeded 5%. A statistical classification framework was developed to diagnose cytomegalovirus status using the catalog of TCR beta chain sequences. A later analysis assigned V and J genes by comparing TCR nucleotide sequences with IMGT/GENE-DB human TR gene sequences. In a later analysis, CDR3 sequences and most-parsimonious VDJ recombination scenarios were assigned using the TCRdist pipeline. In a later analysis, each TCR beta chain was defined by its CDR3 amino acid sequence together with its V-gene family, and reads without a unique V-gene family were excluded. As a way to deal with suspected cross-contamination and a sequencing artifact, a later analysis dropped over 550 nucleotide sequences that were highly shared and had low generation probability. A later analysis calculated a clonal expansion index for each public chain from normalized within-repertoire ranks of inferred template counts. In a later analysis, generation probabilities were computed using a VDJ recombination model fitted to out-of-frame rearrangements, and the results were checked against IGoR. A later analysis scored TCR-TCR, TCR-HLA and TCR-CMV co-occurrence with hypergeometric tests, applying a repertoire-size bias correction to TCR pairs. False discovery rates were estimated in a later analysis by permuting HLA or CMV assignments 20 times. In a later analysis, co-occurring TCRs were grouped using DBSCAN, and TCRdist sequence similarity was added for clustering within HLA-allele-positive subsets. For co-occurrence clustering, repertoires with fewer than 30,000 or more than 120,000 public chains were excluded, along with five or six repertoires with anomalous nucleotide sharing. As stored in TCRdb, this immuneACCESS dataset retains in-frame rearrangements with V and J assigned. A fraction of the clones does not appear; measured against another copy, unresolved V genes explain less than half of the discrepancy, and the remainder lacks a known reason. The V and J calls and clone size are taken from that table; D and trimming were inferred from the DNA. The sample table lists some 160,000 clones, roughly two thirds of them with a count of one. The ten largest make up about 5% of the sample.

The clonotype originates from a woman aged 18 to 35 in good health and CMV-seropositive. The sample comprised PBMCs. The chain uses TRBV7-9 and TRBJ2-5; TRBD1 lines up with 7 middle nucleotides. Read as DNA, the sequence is TGTGCCAGCATGGGGACAGCCCAAGAGACCCAGTACTTC. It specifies CASMGTAQETQYF.